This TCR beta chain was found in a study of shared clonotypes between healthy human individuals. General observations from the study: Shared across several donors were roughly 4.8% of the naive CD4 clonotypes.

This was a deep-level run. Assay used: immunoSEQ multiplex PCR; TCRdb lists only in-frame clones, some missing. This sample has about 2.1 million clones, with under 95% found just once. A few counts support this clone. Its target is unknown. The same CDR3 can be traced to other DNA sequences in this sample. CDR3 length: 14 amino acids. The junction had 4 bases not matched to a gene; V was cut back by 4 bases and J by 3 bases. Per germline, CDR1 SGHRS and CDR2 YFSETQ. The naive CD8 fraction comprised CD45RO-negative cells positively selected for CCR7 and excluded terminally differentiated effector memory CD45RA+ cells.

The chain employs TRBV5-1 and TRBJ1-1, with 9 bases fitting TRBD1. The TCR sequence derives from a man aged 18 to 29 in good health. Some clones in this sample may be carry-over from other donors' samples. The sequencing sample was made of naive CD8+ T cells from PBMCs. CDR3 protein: CASSPGTGYTEAFF. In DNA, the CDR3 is TGCGCCAGCAGCCCCGGGACAGGGTACACTGAAGCTTTCTTT. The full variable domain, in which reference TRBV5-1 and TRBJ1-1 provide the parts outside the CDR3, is KAGVTQTPRYLIKTRGQQVTLSCSPISGHRSVSWYQQTPGQGLQFLFEYFSETQRNKGNFPGRFSGRQFSNSRSEMNVSTLELGDSALYLCASSPGTGYTEAFFGQGTRLTVV.